The clone carrying this TCR beta chain was seen ten or more times. What it recognizes is unknown. V was shortened by 2 bases and J by 7 bases, with 14 bases between the two germline ends. Germline assignment: CDR1 MNHEY and CDR2 SVGAGI. This CDR3 comprises 14 residues. The sample belongs to a study of identical twins. Study outcomes and limitations: Alpha sequences that were out-of-frame and twin-shared showed an excess of low generation probability.

TCRdb called the 5' RACE reads again in MiXCR, with one record for every CDR3 protein. Among about 690,000 distinct CDR3 sequences, 21% were seen once, and the ten largest hold approximately 4.5%. The same data also went into a second study, on T cells expressing NK-cell markers. That publication notes: There were seven HCMV-seropositive donors and one seronegative donor among the eight sequenced. Leadership of the CD3+CD56-NKG2C+ fraction also belonged to these clonotypes in several donors.

The J gene is TRBJ1-1, the V gene TRBV6-5; D gene ambiguous. Input material: PBMCs. This TCR came from a woman between 18 and 30 years old in good health. The CDR3 region is CASSYNGGGNEAFF. The DNA of the CDR3 is TGTGCCAGCAGTTACAACGGAGGAGGGAATGAAGCTTTCTTT.